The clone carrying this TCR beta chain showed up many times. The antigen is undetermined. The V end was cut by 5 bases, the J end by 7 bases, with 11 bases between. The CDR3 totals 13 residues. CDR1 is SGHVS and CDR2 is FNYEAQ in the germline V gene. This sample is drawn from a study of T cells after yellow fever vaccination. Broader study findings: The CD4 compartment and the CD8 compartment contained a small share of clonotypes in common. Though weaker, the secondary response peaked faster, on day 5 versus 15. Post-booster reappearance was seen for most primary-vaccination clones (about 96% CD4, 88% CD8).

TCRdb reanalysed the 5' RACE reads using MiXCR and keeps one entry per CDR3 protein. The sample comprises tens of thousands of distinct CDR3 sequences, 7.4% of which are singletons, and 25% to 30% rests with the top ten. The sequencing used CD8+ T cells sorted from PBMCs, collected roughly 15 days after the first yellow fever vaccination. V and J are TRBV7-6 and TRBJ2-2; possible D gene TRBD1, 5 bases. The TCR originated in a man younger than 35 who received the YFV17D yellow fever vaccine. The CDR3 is CASSLSTVGELFF. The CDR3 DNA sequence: TGTGCCAGCAGCCTCTCGACAGTCGGGGAGCTGTTTTTT.